This TCR beta chain was captured in a study of T-cell reconstitution after alpha-beta-depleted transplantation in children. The TCRbeta library was prepared with unique molecular identifiers. TCRdb re-analysed the PCR reads in MiXCR, keeping a single row per CDR3 protein. The sample contains about 300,000 distinct CDR3 sequences, 10% of which appear only once. Findings and caveats of the study: Expanded clones from the graft, numbering several hundred, reportedly supplied alpha-beta T cells about two months after transplant. Elevated TCRbeta diversity at day 60 was traced, in some patients, to surviving recipient T cells and thymic progenitors.

In this sample, this clonotype turned up many times. Antigen unknown. Germline assignment: CDR1 LGHNA and CDR2 YSLEER. V shed 5 bases and J 3 bases; nucleotides not matched to a gene: 4. There are 15 residues in the CDR3. Specimen: PBMCs, collected before TCRalphabeta/CD19-depleted stem cell transplant. This receptor was taken from a boy in the first two years of life with acute myeloid leukemia, due to receive a stem cell transplant. The chain combines TRBV4-3 with TRBJ2-1; 10 bases fit TRBD2. CDR3 coding DNA: TGCGCCAGCAGCACCATAGCGGGGGGCTACAATGAGCAGTTCTTC. It codes for CASSTIAGGYNEQFF.